Given below is one T cell receptor beta chain in context. With 6 bases removed from V and 2 bases from J, the gap between germline ends came to 12 bases. The CDR3 totals 14 residues. From germline, CDR1 is MNHEY and CDR2 SMNVEV (reference sequence). Profiled with immunoSEQ multiplex PCR; TCRdb holds only in-frame clones, not every one. The profile shows 20,000 to 25,000 clones, roughly 84% of them singletons. This sample stems from a study of T cell changes during pregnancy in multiple sclerosis. The sample consisted of CD8+ T cells from peripheral blood mononuclear cells, taken after pregnancy. This chain links TRBV27 with TRBJ2-3; possible D gene TRBD1, 5 bases. The origin of this receptor is a female donor with multiple sclerosis, enrolled in a pregnancy study. CDR3: CASSPPGPTDTQYF. In nucleotides, the CDR3 is TGTGCCAGCAGCCCCCCAGGGCCCACAGATACGCAGTATTTT.